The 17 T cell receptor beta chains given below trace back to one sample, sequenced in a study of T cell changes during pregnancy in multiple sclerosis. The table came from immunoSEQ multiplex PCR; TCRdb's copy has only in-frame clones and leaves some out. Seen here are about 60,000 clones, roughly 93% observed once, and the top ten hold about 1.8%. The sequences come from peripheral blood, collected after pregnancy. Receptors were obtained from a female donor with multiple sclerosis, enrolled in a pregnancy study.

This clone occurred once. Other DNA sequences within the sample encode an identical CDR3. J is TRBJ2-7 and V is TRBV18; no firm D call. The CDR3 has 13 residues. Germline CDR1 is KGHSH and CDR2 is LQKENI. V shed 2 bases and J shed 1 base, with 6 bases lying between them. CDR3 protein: CASSPGPSYEQYF. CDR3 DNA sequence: TGTGCCAGCTCACCAGGGCCTTCCTACGAGCAGTACTTC. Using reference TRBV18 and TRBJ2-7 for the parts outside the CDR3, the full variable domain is NAGVMQNPRHLVRRRGQEARLRCSPMKGHSHVYWYRQLPEEGLKFMVYLQKENIIDESGMPKERFSAEFPKEGPSILRIQQVVRGDSAAYFCASSPGPSYEQYFGPGTRLTVT.

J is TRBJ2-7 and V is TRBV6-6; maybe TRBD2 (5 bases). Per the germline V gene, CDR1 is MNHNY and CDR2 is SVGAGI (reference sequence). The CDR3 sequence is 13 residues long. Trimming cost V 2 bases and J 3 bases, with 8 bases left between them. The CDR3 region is CASSYEGYYEQYF. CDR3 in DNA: TGTGCCAGCAGTTACGAGGGCTACTACGAGCAGTACTTC.

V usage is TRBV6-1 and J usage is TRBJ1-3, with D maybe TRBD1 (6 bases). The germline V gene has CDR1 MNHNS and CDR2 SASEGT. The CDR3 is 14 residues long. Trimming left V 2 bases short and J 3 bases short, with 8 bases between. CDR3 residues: CASSEQGYGNTIYF. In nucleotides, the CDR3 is TGTGCCAGCAGTGAACAGGGGTATGGAAACACCATATATTTT.

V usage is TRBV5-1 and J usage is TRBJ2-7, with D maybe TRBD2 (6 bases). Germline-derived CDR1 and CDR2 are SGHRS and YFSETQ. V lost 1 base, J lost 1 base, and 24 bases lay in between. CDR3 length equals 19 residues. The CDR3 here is CASSLSAGLLTENSYEQYF. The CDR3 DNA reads TGCGCCAGCAGCTTGTCCGCGGGATTGTTGACAGAAAATTCCTACGAGCAGTACTTC.

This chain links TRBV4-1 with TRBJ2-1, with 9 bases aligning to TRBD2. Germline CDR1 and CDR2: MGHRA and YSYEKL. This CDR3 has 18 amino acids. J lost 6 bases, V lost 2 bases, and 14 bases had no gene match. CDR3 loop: CASSQREGGLAGFNEQFF. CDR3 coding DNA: TGCGCCAGCAGCCAAAGAGAGGGGGGGCTAGCGGGGTTCAATGAGCAGTTCTTC.

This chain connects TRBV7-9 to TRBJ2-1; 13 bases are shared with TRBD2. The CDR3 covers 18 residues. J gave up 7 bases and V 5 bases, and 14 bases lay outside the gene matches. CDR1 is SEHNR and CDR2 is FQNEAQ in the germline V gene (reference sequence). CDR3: CASSPQTSGGLLRNEQFF. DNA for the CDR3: TGTGCCAGCAGCCCCCAGACTAGCGGGGGGCTTTTACGTAATGAGCAGTTCTTC.

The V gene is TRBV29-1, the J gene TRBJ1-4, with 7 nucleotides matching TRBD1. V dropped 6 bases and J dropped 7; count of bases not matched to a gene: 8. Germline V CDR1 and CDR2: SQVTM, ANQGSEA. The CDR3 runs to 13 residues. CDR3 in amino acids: CSVTQGNGEKLFF. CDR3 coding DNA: TGCAGCGTAACACAGGGGAACGGTGAAAAACTGTTTTTT.

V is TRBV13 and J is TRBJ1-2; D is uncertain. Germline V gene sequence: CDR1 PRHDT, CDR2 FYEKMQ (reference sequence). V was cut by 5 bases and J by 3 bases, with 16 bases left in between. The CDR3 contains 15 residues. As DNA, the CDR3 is TGTGCCAGCAGCAGGCGACCGGGTTCGCACTATGGCTACACCTTC. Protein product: CASSRRPGSHYGYTF.

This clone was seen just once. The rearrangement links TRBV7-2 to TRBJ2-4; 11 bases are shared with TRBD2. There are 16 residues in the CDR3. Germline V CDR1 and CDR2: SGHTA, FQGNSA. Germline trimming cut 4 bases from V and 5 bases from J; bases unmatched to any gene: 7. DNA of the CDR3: TGTGCCAGCAGCTCATCTACTAGCGGGAGCCAAAACATTCAGTACTTC. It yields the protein CASSSSTSGSQNIQYF.

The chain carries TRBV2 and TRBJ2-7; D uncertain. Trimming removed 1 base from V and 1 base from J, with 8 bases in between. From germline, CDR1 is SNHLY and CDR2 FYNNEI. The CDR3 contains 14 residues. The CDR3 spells CASSEVGFSYEQYF. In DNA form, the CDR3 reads TGTGCCAGCAGTGAAGTGGGCTTTTCCTACGAGCAGTACTTC.

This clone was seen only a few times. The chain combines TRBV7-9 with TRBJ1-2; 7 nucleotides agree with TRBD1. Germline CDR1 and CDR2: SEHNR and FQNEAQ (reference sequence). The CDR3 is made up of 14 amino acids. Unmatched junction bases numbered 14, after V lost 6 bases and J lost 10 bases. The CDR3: CASRRVAGTDNYTF. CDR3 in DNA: TGTGCCAGCAGGCGTGTCGCCGGGACAGATAACTACACCTTC.

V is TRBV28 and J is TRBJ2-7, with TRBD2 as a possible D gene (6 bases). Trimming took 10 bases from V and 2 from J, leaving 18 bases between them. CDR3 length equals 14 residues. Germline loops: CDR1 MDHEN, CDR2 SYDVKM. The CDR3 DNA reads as TGTGCCATCACGCTGGCGGGACCTCCCTACGAGCAGTACTTC. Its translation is CAITLAGPPYEQYF.

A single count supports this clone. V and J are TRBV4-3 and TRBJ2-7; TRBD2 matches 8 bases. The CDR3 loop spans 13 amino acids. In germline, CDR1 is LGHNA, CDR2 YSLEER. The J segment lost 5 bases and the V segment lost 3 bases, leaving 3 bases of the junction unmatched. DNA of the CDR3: TGCGCCAGCAGCCACCGGGGGGGGAACGAGCAGTACTTC. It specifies CASSHRGGNEQYF.

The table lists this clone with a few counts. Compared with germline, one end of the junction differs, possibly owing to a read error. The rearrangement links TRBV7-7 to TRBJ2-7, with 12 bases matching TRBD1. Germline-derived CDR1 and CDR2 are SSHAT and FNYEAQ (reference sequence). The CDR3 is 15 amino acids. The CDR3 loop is CASSRGTGGLYEQYF. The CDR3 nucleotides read TGTGCTAGCAGCAGGGGGACAGGGGGCCTCTACGAGCAGTACTTC.

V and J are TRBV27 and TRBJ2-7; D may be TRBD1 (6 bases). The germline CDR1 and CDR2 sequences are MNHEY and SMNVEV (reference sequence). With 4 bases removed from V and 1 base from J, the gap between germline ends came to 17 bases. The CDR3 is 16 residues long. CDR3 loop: CASSSSRQGISYEQYF. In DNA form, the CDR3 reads TGTGCCAGCAGTTCTTCAAGGCAGGGGATTTCCTACGAGCAGTACTTC.

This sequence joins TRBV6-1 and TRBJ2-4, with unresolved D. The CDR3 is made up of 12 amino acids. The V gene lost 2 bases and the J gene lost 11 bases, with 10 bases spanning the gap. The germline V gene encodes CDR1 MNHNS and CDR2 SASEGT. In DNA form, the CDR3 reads TGTGCCAGCAGTGAAAGGCGGAGCCTTCAGTACTTC. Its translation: CASSERRSLQYF.

CDR3 in amino acids: CASSDAGEANEQFF. The CDR3 region has the DNA TGTGCCAGTAGTGATGCGGGAGAAGCCAATGAGCAGTTCTTC. This chain connects TRBV19 to TRBJ2-1; 7 positions agree with TRBD2. Per germline, CDR1 LNHDA and CDR2 SQIVND (reference sequence). The trim removed 5 bases at V and 6 bases at J, leaving 7 bases unmatched. The CDR3 is 14 residues long. Full variable domain (outside the CDR3, taken from reference TRBV19 and TRBJ2-1): DGGITQSPKYLFRKEGQNVTLSCEQNLNHDAMYWYRQDPGQGLRLIYYSQIVNDFQKGDIAEGYSVSREKKESFPLTVTSAQKNPTAFYLCASSDAGEANEQFFGPGTRLTVL.